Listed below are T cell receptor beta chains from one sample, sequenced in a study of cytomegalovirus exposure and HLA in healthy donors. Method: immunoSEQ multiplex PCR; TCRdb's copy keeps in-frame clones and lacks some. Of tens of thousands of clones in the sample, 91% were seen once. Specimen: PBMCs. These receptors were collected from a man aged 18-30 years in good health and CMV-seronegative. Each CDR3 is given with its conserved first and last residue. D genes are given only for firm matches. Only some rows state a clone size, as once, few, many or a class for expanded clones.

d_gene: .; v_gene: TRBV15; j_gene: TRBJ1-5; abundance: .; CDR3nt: TGTGCCACCAGCGGCAGGAACAATCAGCCCCAGCATTTT; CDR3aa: CATSGRNNQPQHF
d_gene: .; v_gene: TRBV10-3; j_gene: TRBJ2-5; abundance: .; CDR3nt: TGTGCCATCAACCCGACAGACCAAGAGACCCAGTACTTC; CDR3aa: CAINPTDQETQYF
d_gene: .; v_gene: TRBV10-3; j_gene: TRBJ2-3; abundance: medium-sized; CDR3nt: TGTGCCATCAGTGAGGGGACTGCCAGTTACACAGATACGCAGTATTTT; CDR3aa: CAISEGTASYTDTQYF
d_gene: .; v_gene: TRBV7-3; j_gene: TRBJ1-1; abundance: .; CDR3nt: TGTGCCAGCAGCCCCCAAAGTAGTGGCACTGAAGCTTTCTTT; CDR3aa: CASSPQSSGTEAFF
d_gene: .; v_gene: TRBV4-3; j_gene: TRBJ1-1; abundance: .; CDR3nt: TGCGCCAGCAGCCAGCGGGGATTGGGCACTGAAGCTTTCTTT; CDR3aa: CASSQRGLGTEAFF
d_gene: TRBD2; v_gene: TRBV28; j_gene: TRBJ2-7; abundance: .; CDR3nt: TGTGCCAGCAGTCCACCGGGACTAGCGGGGCGTATGGACTTC; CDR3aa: CASSPPGLAGRMDF
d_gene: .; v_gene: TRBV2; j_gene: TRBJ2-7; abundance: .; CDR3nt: TGTGCCAGCAGGGAAGGCCCGGTACGGGGCTACGAGCAGTACTTC; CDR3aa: CASREGPVRGYEQYF
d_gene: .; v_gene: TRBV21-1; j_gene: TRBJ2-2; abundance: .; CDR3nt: TGTGCCAGCAGCAAAGTAACCGGGGAGCTGTTTTTT; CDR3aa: CASSKVTGELFF
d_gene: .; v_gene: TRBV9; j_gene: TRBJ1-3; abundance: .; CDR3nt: TGTGCCAGCAGCGTAGCTATCGGGTCTGGAAACACCATATATTTT; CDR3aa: CASSVAIGSGNTIYF
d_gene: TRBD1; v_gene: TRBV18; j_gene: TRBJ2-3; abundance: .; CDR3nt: TGTGCCAGCTCACCACGCAGGACAGGGGCTAGCACAGATACGCAGTATTTT; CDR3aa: CASSPRRTGASTDTQYF
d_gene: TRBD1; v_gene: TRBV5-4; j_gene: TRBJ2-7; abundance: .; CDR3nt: TGTGCCAGCAGCCAGGGACAGGGGGCATACGAGCAGTACTTC; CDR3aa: CASSQGQGAYEQYF
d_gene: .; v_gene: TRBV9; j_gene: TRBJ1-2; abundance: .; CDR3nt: TGTGCCAGCAGCGTAGGGGAGGGCGGCTACACCTTC; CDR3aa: CASSVGEGGYTF
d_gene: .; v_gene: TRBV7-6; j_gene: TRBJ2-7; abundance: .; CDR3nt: TGTGCCAGCAGCACCATATCAAAGGGGGTGTACTTC; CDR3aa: CASSTISKGVYF
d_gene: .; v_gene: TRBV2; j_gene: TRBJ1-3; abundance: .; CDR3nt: TGTGCCAGCAGTGAATTAGCCGGAAACACCATATATTTT; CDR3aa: CASSELAGNTIYF
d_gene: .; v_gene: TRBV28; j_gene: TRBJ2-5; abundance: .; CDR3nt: TGTGCCAGCAGTATCAGACAAGAGACCCAGTACTTC; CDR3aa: CASSIRQETQYF
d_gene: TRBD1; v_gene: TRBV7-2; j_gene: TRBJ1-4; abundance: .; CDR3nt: TGTGCCAGCAGCGAATACAGGGGGCGCTGGACTAATGAAAAACTGTTTTTT; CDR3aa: CASSEYRGRWTNEKLFF
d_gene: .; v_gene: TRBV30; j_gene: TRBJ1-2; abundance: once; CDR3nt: TGTGCCTGTGGTGGGAGTCCTTATAAAGTCTATGGCTACACCTTC; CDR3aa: CACGGSPYKVYGYTF
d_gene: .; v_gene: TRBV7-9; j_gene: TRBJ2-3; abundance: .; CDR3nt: TGTGCCAGCAGCTTAGACAGCCTAACGCAGTATTTT; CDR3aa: CASSLDSLTQYF
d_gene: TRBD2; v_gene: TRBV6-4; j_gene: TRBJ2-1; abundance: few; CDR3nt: TGTGCCAGCAGTGAGGGACTAGCGGGAGGCAATGAGCAGTTCTTC; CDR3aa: CASSEGLAGGNEQFF
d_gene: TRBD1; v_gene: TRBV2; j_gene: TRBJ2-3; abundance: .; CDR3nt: TGTGCCAGCAGACACGGACAGGGAGGTAATCGGTATTTT; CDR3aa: CASRHGQGGNRYF
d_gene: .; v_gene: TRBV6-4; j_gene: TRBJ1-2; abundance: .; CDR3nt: TGTGCCAGCAGTGACGAGGGAATGGGGGGCTACACCTTC; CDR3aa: CASSDEGMGGYTF
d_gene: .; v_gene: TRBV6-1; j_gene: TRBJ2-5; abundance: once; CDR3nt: TGTGCCAGCAGTGAGGGGGCCCCTTCAGGGGAGACCCAGTACTTC; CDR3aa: CASSEGAPSGETQYF
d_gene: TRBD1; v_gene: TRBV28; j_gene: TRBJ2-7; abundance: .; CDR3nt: TGTGCCAGCAGAACCGGGACAGGGTCCGACGAGCAGTACTTC; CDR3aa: CASRTGTGSDEQYF
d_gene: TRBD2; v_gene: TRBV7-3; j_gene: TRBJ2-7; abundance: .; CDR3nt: TGTGCCAGCAGCTTAATCCGTTTTGGTGGGGAGGGGTTGGACGAGCAGTACTTC; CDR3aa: CASSLIRFGGEGLDEQYF
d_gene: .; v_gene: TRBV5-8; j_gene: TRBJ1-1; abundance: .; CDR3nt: TGTGCCAGCAGTGACGGGGTAAACACTGAAGCTTTCTTT; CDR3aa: CASSDGVNTEAFF
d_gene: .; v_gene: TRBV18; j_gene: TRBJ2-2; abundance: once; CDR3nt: TGTGCCAGCTCACCTTTTGAGATCACCGGGGAGCTGTTTTTT; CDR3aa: CASSPFEITGELFF
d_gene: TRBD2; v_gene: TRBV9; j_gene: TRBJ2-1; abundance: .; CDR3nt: TGTGCCAGCAGCGACGGAGCGGGAGGGTCCTACAATGAGCAGTTCTTC; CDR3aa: CASSDGAGGSYNEQFF
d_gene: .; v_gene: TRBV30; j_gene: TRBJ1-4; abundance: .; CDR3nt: TGTGCCTGTCTTGTTAGGGGGAATGAAAAACTGTTTTTT; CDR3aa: CACLVRGNEKLFF
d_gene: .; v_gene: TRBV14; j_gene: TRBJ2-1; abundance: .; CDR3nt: TGTGCCAGCAGCCAATCCCCGGTAGGGGGAGGGTCACCCTACAATGAGCAGTTCTTC; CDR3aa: CASSQSPVGGGSPYNEQFF
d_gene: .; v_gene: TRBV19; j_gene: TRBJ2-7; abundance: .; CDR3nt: TGTGCCAGTAGTACCGGAGTATACGAGCAGTACTTC; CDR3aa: CASSTGVYEQYF
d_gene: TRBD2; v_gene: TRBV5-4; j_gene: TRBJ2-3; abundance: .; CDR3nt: TGTGCCAGCAGCCTTCATAGCGGGAGAACAGATACGCAGTATTTT; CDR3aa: CASSLHSGRTDTQYF
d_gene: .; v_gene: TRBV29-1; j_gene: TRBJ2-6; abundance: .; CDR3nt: TGCAGCGTTGACAGCTCTGGGGCCAACGTCCTGACTTTC; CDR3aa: CSVDSSGANVLTF
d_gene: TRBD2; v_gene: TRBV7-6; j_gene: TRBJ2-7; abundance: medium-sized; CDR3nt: TGTGCCAGCAGCTTGGCTAGCGGGTCTTACGAGCAGTACTTC; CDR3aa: CASSLASGSYEQYF
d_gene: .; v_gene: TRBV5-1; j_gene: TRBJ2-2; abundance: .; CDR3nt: TGCGCCAGCAGCCCCCGAGTAGCGGTGAACACCGGGGAGCTGTTTTTT; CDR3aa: CASSPRVAVNTGELFF
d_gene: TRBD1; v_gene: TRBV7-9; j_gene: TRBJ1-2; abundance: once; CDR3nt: TGTGCCAGCAGCTTATCGGGCCCTACAGGGGTGCATGGCTACACCTTC; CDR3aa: CASSLSGPTGVHGYTF
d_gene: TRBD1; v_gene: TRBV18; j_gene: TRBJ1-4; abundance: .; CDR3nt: TGTGCCAGCTCCAACGATCGGACAGGGGACGAAAAACTGTTTTTT; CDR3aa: CASSNDRTGDEKLFF
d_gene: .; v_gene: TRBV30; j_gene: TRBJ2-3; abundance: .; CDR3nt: TGTGCCTGGAGTGCCCTAAGTGGCGGGGCCACAGATACGCAGTATTTT; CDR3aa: CAWSALSGGATDTQYF
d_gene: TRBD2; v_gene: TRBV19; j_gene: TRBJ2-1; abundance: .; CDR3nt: TGTGCCAGTAGTGTTCGGGGGGATGAGCAGTTCTTC; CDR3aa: CASSVRGDEQFF
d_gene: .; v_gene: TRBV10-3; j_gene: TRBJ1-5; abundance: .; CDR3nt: TGTGCCATCAGTGAGTCCGCAGGGGACAATCAGCCCCAGCATTTT; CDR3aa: CAISESAGDNQPQHF
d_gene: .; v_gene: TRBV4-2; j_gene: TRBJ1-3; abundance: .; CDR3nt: TGTGCCAGCAGCCAAGCTCGACAAAGCTCTGGAAACACCATATATTTT; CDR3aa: CASSQARQSSGNTIYF
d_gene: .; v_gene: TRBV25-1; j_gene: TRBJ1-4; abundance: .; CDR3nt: TGTGCCAGTTCGGCCGCAGCTAGTCTACTGGAAAAACTGTTTTTT; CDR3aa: CASSAAASLLEKLFF
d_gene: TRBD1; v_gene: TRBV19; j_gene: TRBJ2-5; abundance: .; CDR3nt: TGTGCCAGTAGGGGACAGGGACAAGAGACCCAGTACTTC; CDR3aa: CASRGQGQETQYF
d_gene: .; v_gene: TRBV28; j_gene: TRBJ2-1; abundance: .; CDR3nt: TGTGCCAGCAGGAAAGGGGTAGGGTTTATCTCCTACAATGAGCAGTTCTTC; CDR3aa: CASRKGVGFISYNEQFF
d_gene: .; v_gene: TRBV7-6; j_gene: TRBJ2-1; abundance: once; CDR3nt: TGTGCCAGCAGCTATCAGGGTATCGATGAGCAGTTCTTC; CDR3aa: CASSYQGIDEQFF
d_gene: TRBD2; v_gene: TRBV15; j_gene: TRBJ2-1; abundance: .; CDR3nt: TGTGCCACCAGCGGACCTTTTGCTAGCGGGAGTAATGAGCAGTTCTTC; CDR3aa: CATSGPFASGSNEQFF
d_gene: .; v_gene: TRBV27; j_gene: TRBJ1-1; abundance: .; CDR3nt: TGTGCCAGCAGTTTATCCGGGGGGGAGACTGAAGCTTTCTTT; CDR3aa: CASSLSGGETEAFF
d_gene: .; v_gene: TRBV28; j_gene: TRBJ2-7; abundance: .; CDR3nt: TGTGCCAGCAGTTCCCACTCCTACGAGCAGTACTTC; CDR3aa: CASSSHSYEQYF
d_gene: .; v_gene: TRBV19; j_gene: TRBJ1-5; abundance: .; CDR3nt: TGTGCCAGTAGTTGGGACTACCATCAGCCCCAGCATTTT; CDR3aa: CASSWDYHQPQHF
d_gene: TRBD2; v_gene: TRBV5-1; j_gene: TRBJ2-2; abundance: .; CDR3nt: TGCGCCAGCAGCCAGTCGACTAGCGGGAGTGTAGCCGGGGAGCTGTTTTTT; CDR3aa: CASSQSTSGSVAGELFF
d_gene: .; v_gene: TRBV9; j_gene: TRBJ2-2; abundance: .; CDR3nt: TGTGCCAGCAGCGTAGGGACAGTCAACACCGGGGAGCTGTTTTTT; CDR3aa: CASSVGTVNTGELFF
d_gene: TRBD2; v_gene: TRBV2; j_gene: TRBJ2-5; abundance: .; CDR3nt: TGTGCCAGCAGTGAAGAGACTAGCGGGATTAAGACCCAGTACTTC; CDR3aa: CASSEETSGIKTQYF